Described below is a single T cell receptor beta chain sequence and its context. This sample is part of a study of cytomegalovirus exposure and HLA in healthy donors. The CDR3 is 13 amino acids. Trimming pared 3 bases from V and 6 bases from J, leaving 8 bases between. Germline CDR1 LNHDA, CDR2 SQIVND (reference sequence). This PCR relied on a set of 60 Vbeta primers and 13 Jbeta primers. Here immunoSEQ multiplex PCR was the method, and the copy in TCRdb shows in-frame clones only, minus some. Of 200,000 or so clones listed, about 83% were seen once; the top ten hold approximately 6%. This rearrangement joins TRBV19 to TRBJ2-2; TRBD1 might be the D (5 bases). Material for sequencing was PBMCs. The origin of this receptor is a woman aged 25 to 39 in good health and CMV-seropositive. The CDR3 region is CASSIQGPGELFF. The CDR3 bases are TGTGCCAGTAGTATTCAGGGTCCCGGGGAGCTGTTTTTT.